Listed below are T cell receptor beta chains from one sample, sequenced in a study of CD8 T cells in Susac syndrome. TCRdb analysed the immunoSEQ multiplex PCR reads with MiXCR anew, one entry per CDR3 protein. This sample has 200,000 or so distinct CDR3 sequences, with more than 85% found just once. Sequencing was done on a sample of CD8+ T cells from PBMCs. The receptors shown here come from a human donor with multiple sclerosis. The CDR3 runs from the conserved cysteine through the conserved F or W. Fields, in order: J gene, D gene, CDR3 length, clone size, V gene, CDR3 protein. A D gene is named only where the DNA matches it firmly. The listing skips clone size in some rows; elsewhere it reads once, few, many or a size class.

>TRBJ1-3|.|14|once|TRBV7-9
CASSFVSSGNTIYF
>TRBJ2-7|TRBD2|16|once|TRBV5-6
CASSQGLAGVYDEQYF
>TRBJ1-3|.|14|.|TRBV6-5
CASSYAPSGNTIYF
>TRBJ1-4|.|14|once|TRBV15
CATSRGRGNEKLFF
>TRBJ2-2|.|13|.|TRBV27
CASSLSTTGELFF
>TRBJ2-7|.|11|.|TRBV7-9
CASEGVGEQYF
>TRBJ1-6|.|14|once|TRBV13
CASSLGQINSPLHF
>TRBJ1-1|TRBD1|12|.|TRBV7-9
CASSSDRAQAFF
>TRBJ2-7|TRBD2|14|few|TRBV12-3/TRBV12-4
CASSLAGGAYEQYF
>TRBJ2-7|.|12|.|TRBV10-2
CASSDSLYEQYF